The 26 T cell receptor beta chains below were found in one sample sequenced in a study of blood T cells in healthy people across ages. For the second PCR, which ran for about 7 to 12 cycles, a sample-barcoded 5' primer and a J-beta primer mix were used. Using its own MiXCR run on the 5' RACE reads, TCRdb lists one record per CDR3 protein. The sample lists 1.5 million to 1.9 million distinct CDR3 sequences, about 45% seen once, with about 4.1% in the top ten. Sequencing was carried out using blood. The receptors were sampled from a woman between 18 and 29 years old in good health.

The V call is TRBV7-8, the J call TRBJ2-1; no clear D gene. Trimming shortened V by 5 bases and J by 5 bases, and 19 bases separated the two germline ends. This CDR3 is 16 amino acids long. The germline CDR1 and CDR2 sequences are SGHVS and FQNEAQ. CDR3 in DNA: TGTGCCAGCAGCATCCGGACGCCCCGCCAGGACAATGAGCAGTTCTTC. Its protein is CASSIRTPRQDNEQFF. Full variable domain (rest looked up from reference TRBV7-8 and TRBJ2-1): GAGVSQSPRYKVAKRGQDVALRCDPISGHVSLFWYQQALGQGPEFLTYFQNEAQLDKSGLPSDRFFAERPEGSVSTLKIQRTQQEDSAVYLCASSIRTPRQDNEQFFGPGTRLTVL.

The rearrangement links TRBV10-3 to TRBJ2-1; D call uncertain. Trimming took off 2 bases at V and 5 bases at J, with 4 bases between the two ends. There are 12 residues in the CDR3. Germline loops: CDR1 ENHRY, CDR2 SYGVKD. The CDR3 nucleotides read TGTGCCATCAGTGAGCGAGACAATGAGCAGTTCTTC. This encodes CAISERDNEQFF.

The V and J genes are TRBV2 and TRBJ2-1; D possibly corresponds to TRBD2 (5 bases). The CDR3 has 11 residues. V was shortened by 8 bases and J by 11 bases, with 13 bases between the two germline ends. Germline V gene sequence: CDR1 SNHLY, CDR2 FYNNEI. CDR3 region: CASQKAAQQFF. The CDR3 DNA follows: TGTGCCAGCCAGAAAGCGGCACAGCAGTTCTTC.

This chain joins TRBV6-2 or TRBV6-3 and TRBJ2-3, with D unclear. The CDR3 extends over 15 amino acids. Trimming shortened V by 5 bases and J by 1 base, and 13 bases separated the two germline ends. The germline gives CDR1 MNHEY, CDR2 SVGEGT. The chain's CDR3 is CASSAQRTGTDTQYF. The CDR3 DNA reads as TGTGCCAGCAGTGCACAACGAACTGGCACAGATACGCAGTATTTT.

CDR3 nucleotide sequence: TGCAGCGTTGGCAGGGACCGCTACGAGCAGTACTTC. It specifies CSVGRDRYEQYF. The V gene is TRBV29-1, the J gene TRBJ2-7, with D possibly being TRBD1 or TRBD2 (5 bases each). CDR1 SQVTM and CDR2 ANQGSEA come from the germline V gene. Trimming shortened V by 4 bases and J by 3 bases, and 10 bases separated the two germline ends. CDR3 length equals 12 residues.

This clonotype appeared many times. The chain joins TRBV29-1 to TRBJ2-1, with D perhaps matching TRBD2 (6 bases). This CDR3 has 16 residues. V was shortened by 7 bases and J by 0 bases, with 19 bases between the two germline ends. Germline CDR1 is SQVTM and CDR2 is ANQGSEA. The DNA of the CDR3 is TGCAGCGGCTCCGGGACTGACTACTACTCCTACAATGAGCAGTTCTTC. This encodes CSGSGTDYYSYNEQFF.

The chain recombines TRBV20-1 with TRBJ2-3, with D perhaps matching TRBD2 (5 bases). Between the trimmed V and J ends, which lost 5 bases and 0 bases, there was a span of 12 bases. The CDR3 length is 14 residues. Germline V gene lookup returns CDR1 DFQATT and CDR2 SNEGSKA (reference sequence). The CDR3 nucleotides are TGCAGTGCTCCAGGCGGGTCTAGCACAGATACGCAGTATTTT. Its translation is CSAPGGSSTDTQYF.

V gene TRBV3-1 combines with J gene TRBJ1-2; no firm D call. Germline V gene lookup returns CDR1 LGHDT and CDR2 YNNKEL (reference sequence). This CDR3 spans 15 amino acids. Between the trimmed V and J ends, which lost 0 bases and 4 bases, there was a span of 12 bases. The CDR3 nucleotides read TGTGCCAGCAGCCAAGACCTAAGCGGGCCCTATGGCTACACCTTC. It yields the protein CASSQDLSGPYGYTF.

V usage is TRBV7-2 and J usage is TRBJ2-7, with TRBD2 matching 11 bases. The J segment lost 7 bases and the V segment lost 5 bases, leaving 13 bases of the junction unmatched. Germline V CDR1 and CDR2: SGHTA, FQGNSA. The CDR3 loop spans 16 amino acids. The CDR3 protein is CASSVLAGGSYNEQYF. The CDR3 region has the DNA TGTGCCAGCAGCGTGCTAGCGGGAGGCTCCTACAATGAGCAGTACTTC.

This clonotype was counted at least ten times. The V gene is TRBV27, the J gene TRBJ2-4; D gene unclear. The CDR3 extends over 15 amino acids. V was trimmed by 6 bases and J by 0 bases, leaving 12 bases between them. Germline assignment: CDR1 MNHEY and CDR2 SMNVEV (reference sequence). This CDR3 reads CASSPRGLAKNIQYF. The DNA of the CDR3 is TGTGCCAGCAGCCCCCGTGGTCTAGCCAAAAACATTCAGTACTTC.

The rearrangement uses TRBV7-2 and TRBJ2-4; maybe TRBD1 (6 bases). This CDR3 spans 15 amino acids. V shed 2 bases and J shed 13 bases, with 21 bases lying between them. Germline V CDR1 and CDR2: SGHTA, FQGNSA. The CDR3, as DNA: TGTGCCAGCAGCTTAAACCCATCAGGGGTTGGTGAGCAGTACTTC. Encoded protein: CASSLNPSGVGEQYF.

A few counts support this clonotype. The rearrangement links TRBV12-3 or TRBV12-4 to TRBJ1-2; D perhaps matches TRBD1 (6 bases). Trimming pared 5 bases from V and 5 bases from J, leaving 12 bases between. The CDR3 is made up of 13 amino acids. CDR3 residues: CASSPGTPYGYTF. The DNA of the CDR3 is TGTGCCAGCAGTCCCGGGACACCGTATGGCTACACCTTC.

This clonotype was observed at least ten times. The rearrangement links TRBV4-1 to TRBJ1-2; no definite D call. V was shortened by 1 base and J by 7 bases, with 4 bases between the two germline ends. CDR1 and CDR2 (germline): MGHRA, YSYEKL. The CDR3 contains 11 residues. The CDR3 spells CASSQGAGYTF. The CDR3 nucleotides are TGCGCCAGCAGCCAAGGAGCTGGCTACACCTTC.

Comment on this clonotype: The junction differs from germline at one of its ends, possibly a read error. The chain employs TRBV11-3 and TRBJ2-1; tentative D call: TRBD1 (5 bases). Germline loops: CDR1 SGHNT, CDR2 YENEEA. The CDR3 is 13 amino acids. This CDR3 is CASSLGGHNGQFF. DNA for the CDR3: TGTGCCAGCAGCTTAGGGGGCCACAATGGGCAGTTCTTC.

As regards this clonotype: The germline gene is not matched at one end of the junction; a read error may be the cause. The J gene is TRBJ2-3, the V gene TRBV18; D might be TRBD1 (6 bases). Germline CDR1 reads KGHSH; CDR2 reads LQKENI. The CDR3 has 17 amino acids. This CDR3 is CTSSPLPRTASTDTQYF. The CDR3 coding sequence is TGTACCAGCTCACCACTGCCTCGGACAGCGAGCACAGATACGCAGTATTTT.

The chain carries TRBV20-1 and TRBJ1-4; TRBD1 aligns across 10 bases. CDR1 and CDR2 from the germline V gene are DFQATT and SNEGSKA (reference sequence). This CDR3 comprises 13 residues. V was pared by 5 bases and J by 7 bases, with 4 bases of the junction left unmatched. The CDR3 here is CSARQGAGEKLFF. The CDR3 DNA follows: TGCAGTGCTCGACAGGGGGCAGGTGAAAAACTGTTTTTT.

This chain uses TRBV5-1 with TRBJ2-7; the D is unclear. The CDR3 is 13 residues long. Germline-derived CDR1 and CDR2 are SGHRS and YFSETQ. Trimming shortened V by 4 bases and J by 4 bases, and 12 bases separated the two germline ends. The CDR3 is CASSAYRGYEQYF. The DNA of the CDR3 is TGCGCCAGCAGCGCCTACAGAGGTTACGAGCAGTACTTC.

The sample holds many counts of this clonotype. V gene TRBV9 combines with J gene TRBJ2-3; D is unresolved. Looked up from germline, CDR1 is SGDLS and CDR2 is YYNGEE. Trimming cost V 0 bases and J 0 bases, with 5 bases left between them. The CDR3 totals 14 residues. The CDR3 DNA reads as TGTGCCAGCAGCGTAGGCGTAAGCACAGATACGCAGTATTTT. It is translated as CASSVGVSTDTQYF.

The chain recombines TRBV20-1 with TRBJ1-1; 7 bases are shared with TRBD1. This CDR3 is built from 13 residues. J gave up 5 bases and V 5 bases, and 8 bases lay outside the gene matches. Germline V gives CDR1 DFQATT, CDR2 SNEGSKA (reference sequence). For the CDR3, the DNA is TGCAGTGCTTCGGGGACAGTAGGTACTGAAGCTTTCTTT. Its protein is CSASGTVGTEAFF.

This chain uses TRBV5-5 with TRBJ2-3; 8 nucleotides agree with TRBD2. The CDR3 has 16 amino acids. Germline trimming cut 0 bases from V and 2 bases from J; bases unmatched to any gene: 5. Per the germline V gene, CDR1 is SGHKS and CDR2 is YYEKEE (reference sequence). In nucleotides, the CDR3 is TGTGCCAGCAGCTTGGAGGTGCGGGGGGACACAGATACGCAGTATTTT. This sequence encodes CASSLEVRGDTDTQYF.

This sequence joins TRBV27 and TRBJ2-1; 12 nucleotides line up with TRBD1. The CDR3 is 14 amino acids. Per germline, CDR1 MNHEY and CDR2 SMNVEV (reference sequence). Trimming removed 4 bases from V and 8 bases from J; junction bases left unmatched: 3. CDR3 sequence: CASSSGTGGYEQFF. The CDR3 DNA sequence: TGTGCCAGCAGTTCCGGGACAGGGGGCTATGAGCAGTTCTTC.

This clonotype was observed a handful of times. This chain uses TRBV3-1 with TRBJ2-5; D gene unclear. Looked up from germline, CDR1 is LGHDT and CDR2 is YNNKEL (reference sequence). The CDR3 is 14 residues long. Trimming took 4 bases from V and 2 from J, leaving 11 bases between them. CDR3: CASSRQSAQETQYF. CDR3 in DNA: TGTGCCAGCAGCCGGCAGAGCGCACAAGAGACCCAGTACTTC.

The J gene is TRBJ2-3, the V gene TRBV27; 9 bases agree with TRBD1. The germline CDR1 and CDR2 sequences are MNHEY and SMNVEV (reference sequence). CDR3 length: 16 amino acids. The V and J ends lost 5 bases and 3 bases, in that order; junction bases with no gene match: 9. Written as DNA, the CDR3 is TGTGCCAGCAGTCTCCAACAGGGGGCCGGGACAGATACGCAGTATTTT. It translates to CASSLQQGAGTDTQYF.

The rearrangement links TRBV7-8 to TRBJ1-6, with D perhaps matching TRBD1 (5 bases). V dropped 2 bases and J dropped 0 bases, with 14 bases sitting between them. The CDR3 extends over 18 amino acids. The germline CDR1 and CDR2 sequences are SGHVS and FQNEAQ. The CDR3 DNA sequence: TGTGCCAGCAGCTTAAGGTCCAGGGACCCCTCCTATAATTCACCCCTCCACTTT. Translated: CASSLRSRDPSYNSPLHF. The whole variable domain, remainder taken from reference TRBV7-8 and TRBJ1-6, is GAGVSQSPRYKVAKRGQDVALRCDPISGHVSLFWYQQALGQGPEFLTYFQNEAQLDKSGLPSDRFFAERPEGSVSTLKIQRTQQEDSAVYLCASSLRSRDPSYNSPLHFGNGTRLTVT.

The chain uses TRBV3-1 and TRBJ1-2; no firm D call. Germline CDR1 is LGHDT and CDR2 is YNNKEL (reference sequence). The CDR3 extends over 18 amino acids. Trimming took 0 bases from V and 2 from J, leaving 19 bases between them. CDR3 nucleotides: TGTGCCAGCAGCCAAGATACGGCGCCACAGAGATCCAACTATGGCTACACCTTC. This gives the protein CASSQDTAPQRSNYGYTF.

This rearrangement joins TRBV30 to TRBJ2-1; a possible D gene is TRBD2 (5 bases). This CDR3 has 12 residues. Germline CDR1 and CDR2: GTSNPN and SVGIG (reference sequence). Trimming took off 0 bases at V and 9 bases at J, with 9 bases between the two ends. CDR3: CAWSVRGVEQFF. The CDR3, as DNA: TGTGCCTGGAGTGTACGGGGAGTTGAGCAGTTCTTC.